The count of the clone carrying this TCR beta chain is one. Its antigen is currently unknown. The sample originates from a study of cytomegalovirus exposure and HLA in healthy donors. This CDR3 is 14 amino acids long. Germline V gene lookup returns CDR1 SGHTS and CDR2 YDEGEE. Losses at the gene ends were 4 bases for V and 7 bases for J; bases not matched to a gene: 6. Study results and limitations: A few chains linked to CMV were shown in vitro to be specific for CMV antigens.

Separate from the roughly 700-subject first cohort was the roughly 130-subject validation cohort, to which the donors belonged. Sequencing used immunoSEQ multiplex PCR; TCRdb keeps in-frame clones, though not all of them. The table has 130,000 to 150,000 clones, 80% to 90% seen once. The V and J genes are TRBV5-8 and TRBJ1-5; 9 nucleotides agree with TRBD1. Material: PBMCs. This receptor was taken from a woman under 30 in good health and CMV-seropositive. CDR3 region: CASSPRTGAQPQHF. For the CDR3, the DNA is TGTGCCAGCAGCCCGAGGACAGGGGCACAGCCCCAGCATTTT.